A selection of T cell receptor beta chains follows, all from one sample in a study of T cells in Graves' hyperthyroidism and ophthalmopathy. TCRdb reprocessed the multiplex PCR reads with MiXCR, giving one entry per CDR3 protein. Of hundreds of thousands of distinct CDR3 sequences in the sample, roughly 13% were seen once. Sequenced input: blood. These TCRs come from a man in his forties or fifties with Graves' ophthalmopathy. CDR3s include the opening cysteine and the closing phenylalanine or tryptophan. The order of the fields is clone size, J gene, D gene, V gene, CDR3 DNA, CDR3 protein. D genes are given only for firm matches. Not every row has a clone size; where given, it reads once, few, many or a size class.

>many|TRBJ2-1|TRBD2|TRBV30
TGTGCCTGGGCCAAAGCGGGAGGTTTGAATGAGCAGTTCTTC
CAWAKAGGLNEQFF
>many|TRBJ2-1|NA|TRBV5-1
TGCGCCAGCAGCTTTCTCTTAGGGAATTGGGAGCAGTTCTTC
CASSFLLGNWEQFF
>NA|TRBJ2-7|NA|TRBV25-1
TGTGCCAGCAGTGAATCCGGACCGTCCTCCTACGAGCAGTACTTC
CASSESGPSSYEQYF
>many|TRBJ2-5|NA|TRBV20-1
TGCAGTGGGGCCCCGAACCTACAAGAGACCCAGTACTTC
CSGAPNLQETQYF
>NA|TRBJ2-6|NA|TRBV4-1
TGCGCCAGCAGCCAGGACCCGAGGAGTGGGGCCAACGTCCTGACTTTC
CASSQDPRSGANVLTF
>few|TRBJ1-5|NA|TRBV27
TGTGCCAGCAGTTTGACAGCTCTCAATCAGCCCCAGCATTTT
CASSLTALNQPQHF
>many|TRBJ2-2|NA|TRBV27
TGTGCCAGCAGTTTCCGGGGTGTTTCCACCGGGGAGCTGTTTTTT
CASSFRGVSTGELFF
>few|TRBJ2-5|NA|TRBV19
TGTGCCAGTAGTACCAGTTACCAAGAGACCCAGTACTTC
CASSTSYQETQYF
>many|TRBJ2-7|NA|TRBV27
TGTGCCAGCACGGCGCTAAGCTCCTACGAGCAGTACTTC
CASTALSSYEQYF
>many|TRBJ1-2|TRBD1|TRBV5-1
TGCGCCAGCAGCTTAAATCTACCGGGACAGAGCTATGGCTACACCTTC
CASSLNLPGQSYGYTF
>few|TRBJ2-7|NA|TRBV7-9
TGTGCCAGCAGCTTAGAGGTAGTGTACGAGCAGTACTTC
CASSLEVVYEQYF
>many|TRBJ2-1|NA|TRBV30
TGTGCCTGGAGCGACCCAAGGAGGGGGGCCTACAATGAGCAGTTCTTC
CAWSDPRRGAYNEQFF
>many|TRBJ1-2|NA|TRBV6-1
TGTGCCAGCAGACTCCCTAACTATGGCTACACCTTC
CASRLPNYGYTF
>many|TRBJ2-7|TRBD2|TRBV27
TGTGCCAGCAGTAGTTTGGGACCTAGCGGGAGAGGCTACGAGCAGTACTTC
CASSSLGPSGRGYEQYF
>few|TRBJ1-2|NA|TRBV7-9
TGTGCCAGCAGCTTACGTCCGGACTATGGCTACACCTTC
CASSLRPDYGYTF
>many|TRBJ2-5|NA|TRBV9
TGTGCCAGCAGCGTAGGGACCCAAGAGACCCAGTACTTC
CASSVGTQETQYF
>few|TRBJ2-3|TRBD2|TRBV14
TGTGCCAGCAGCCAAACATTAGCGGGAGCTGCAGATACGCAGTATTTT
CASSQTLAGAADTQYF
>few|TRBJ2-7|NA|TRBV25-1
TGTGCCAGTCCCCGGAAGGGCAGGGGGAGGTACGAGCAGTACTTC
CASPRKGRGRYEQYF
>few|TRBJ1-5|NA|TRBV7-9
TGTGCCAGCAGCGAGGACACCCAGAAACAGCCCCAGCATTTT
CASSEDTQKQPQHF
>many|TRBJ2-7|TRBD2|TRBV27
TGTGCCAGCGGAGGACTAGCGGGAAGCTACGAGCAGTACTTC
CASGGLAGSYEQYF
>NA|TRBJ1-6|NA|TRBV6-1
TGTGCCAGCAGTGAAGTGGGACTTGTTTCACCCCTCCACTTT
CASSEVGLVSPLHF